This T cell receptor (beta chain) derives from a study of PD-L1 blockade in urothelial cancer. Study-wide background: Before enrollment, 0 to 3 chemotherapy regimens had been given to patients. Reported median T cell count for blood samples was 120,000 to 150,000.

Documented time point: pretreatment peripheral blood. Study-level findings and limits: Better survival was predicted when blood TCR clonality before treatment fell below the median.

This clone has a single count. Its antigen is currently unknown. This CDR3 contains 17 residues. Losses at the gene ends were 5 bases for V and 0 bases for J; bases not matched to a gene: 6. The germline gives CDR1 LNHDA, CDR2 SQIVND (reference sequence). The table came from immunoSEQ multiplex PCR; TCRdb's copy has only in-frame clones and leaves some out. The data contain about 55,000 clones, roughly 80% of them singletons. The sample in question was PBMCs, obtained around atezolizumab (anti-PD-L1) treatment. This TCR was sampled from a man in his 70s with urothelial cancer. The V and J genes are TRBV19 and TRBJ2-6; 8 bases fit TRBD1. In DNA form, the CDR3 reads TGTGCCAGTAGTCAACTTACAGGGGGCTCTGGGGCCAACGTCCTGACTTTC. It specifies CASSQLTGGSGANVLTF.